Listed below are T cell receptor beta chains from one sample, sequenced in a study of metastatic and nonmetastatic thyroid tumors. Using MiXCR, TCRdb reanalyzed the PCR reads. This sample has 2,000 to 3,000 clones; 27% occur once, and the top ten carry 20% to 25%. The sequencing input was tumor tissue. These TCRs come from a female donor with papillary thyroid cancer or a benign thyroid nodule (not recorded which). Some clones in this sample may be carry-over from other donors' samples. Each CDR3 is given with its conserved first and last residue. The order of the fields is J gene, D gene, clone size, V gene, CDR3 protein, CDR3 DNA. D genes are given only for firm matches. Clone size is shown for a subset of rows, as once, few, many or a class of expanded clone.

J gene: TRBJ2-7
D gene: NA
clone size: few
V gene: TRBV29-1
CDR3 protein: CSVAPTQGEQYF
CDR3 DNA: TGCAGCGTAGCCCCGACCCAAGGGGAGCAGTACTTC

J gene: TRBJ1-2
D gene: NA
clone size: many
V gene: TRBV10-3
CDR3 protein: CAISERGPNYGYTF
CDR3 DNA: TGTGCCATCAGTGAGAGGGGACCTAACTATGGCTACACCTTC

J gene: TRBJ2-1
D gene: TRBD2
clone size: NA
V gene: TRBV6-1
CDR3 protein: CASSDSQLAANEQFF
CDR3 DNA: TGTGCCAGCAGTGATTCCCAACTAGCGGCAAATGAGCAGTTCTTC

J gene: TRBJ2-1
D gene: TRBD2
clone size: few
V gene: TRBV5-1
CDR3 protein: CASSSTSGGTNEQFF
CDR3 DNA: TGCGCCAGCAGCTCCACTAGCGGGGGCACCAATGAGCAGTTCTTC

J gene: TRBJ1-4
D gene: NA
clone size: NA
V gene: TRBV5-1
CDR3 protein: CASSFITANEKLFF
CDR3 DNA: TGCGCCAGCAGCTTCATTACCGCGAATGAAAAACTGTTTTTT

J gene: TRBJ2-7
D gene: NA
clone size: NA
V gene: TRBV2
CDR3 protein: CASSKSQENYEQYF
CDR3 DNA: TGTGCCAGCAGTAAATCCCAGGAAAACTACGAGCAGTACTTC

J gene: TRBJ2-7
D gene: NA
clone size: few
V gene: TRBV28
CDR3 protein: CASATRGAPHEQYF
CDR3 DNA: TGTGCCAGTGCCACCCGCGGGGCGCCTCACGAGCAGTACTTC

J gene: TRBJ2-7
D gene: NA
clone size: NA
V gene: TRBV28
CDR3 protein: CASRLLVSYEQYF
CDR3 DNA: TGTGCCAGCAGACTCTTGGTCTCCTACGAGCAGTACTTC

J gene: TRBJ1-5
D gene: TRBD1
clone size: few
V gene: TRBV28
CDR3 protein: CASSLNGGQYQPQHF
CDR3 DNA: TGTGCCAGCAGTTTAAATGGGGGACAGTATCAGCCCCAGCATTTT

J gene: TRBJ1-1
D gene: TRBD1
clone size: NA
V gene: TRBV11-2
CDR3 protein: CASSLAAGGNTEAFF
CDR3 DNA: TGTGCCAGCAGCTTAGCTGCAGGGGGGAACACTGAAGCTTTCTTT

J gene: TRBJ2-7
D gene: NA
clone size: few
V gene: TRBV6-1
CDR3 protein: CASRRGDEQYF
CDR3 DNA: TGTGCCAGCAGAAGGGGGGACGAGCAGTACTTC

J gene: TRBJ1-1
D gene: NA
clone size: few
V gene: TRBV6-6
CDR3 protein: CASSYVVNTEAFF
CDR3 DNA: TGTGCCAGCAGTTACGTGGTGAACACTGAAGCTTTCTTT

J gene: TRBJ2-2
D gene: NA
clone size: NA
V gene: TRBV19
CDR3 protein: CASKPQDRTGELFF
CDR3 DNA: TGTGCCAGTAAGCCCCAGGACCGCACCGGGGAGCTGTTTTTT

J gene: TRBJ2-7
D gene: TRBD2
clone size: few
V gene: TRBV28
CDR3 protein: CASSFPPPTSGSQYF
CDR3 DNA: TGTGCCAGCAGTTTCCCCCCCCCGACTAGCGGGTCTCAGTACTTC

J gene: TRBJ2-3
D gene: NA
clone size: NA
V gene: TRBV11-2
CDR3 protein: CASSETSYRDSDTQYF
CDR3 DNA: TGTGCCAGCAGCGAAACTTCTTATCGGGACTCCGATACGCAGTATTTT

J gene: TRBJ2-2
D gene: TRBD2
clone size: NA
V gene: TRBV19
CDR3 protein: CASSLGLAGVYIGELFF
CDR3 DNA: TGTGCCAGTAGTCTAGGACTAGCGGGAGTGTATATCGGGGAGCTGTTTTTT

J gene: TRBJ2-7
D gene: NA
clone size: NA
V gene: TRBV12-3/TRBV12-4
CDR3 protein: CASSLGGGSYEQYF
CDR3 DNA: TGTGCCAGCAGTTTAGGAGGCGGTTCCTACGAGCAGTACTTC

J gene: TRBJ2-7
D gene: TRBD2
clone size: few
V gene: TRBV6-1
CDR3 protein: CASTLGRVYLYEQYF
CDR3 DNA: TGTGCCAGCACCTTAGGGAGGGTATACCTCTACGAGCAGTACTTC

J gene: TRBJ1-1
D gene: NA
clone size: NA
V gene: TRBV28
CDR3 protein: CASFPSQGVKTEAFF
CDR3 DNA: TGTGCCAGCTTCCCATCACAGGGAGTGAAAACTGAAGCTTTCTTT

J gene: TRBJ2-7
D gene: TRBD1
clone size: NA
V gene: TRBV11-2
CDR3 protein: CASSASTGGYEQYF
CDR3 DNA: TGTGCCAGCAGCGCGTCGACAGGGGGGTACGAGCAGTACTTC

J gene: TRBJ2-3
D gene: TRBD2
clone size: large
V gene: TRBV9
CDR3 protein: CASSASGRSTDTQYF
CDR3 DNA: TGTGCCAGCAGCGCTAGCGGGAGAAGCACAGATACGCAGTATTTT

J gene: TRBJ1-5
D gene: NA
clone size: NA
V gene: TRBV7-2
CDR3 protein: CASSLAAGSGNQPQHF
CDR3 DNA: TGTGCCAGCAGCTTAGCCGCAGGGTCTGGCAATCAGCCCCAGCATTTT

J gene: TRBJ2-1
D gene: NA
clone size: NA
V gene: TRBV5-1
CDR3 protein: CASSFVGTPSSYNEQFF
CDR3 DNA: TGCGCCAGCAGCTTTGTTGGAACTCCGAGCTCCTACAATGAGCAGTTCTTC

J gene: TRBJ2-7
D gene: NA
clone size: few
V gene: TRBV27
CDR3 protein: CASSSDIGRYF
CDR3 DNA: TGTGCCAGCAGTTCGGATATTGGGAGGTACTTC

J gene: TRBJ1-1
D gene: NA
clone size: NA
V gene: TRBV5-1
CDR3 protein: CASSLDVDTEAFF
CDR3 DNA: TGCGCCAGCAGCTTGGATGTCGACACTGAAGCTTTCTTT